These 10 T cell receptor beta chains came from one sample sequenced in a study of graft-versus-host responses after intestinal transplantation. These receptors have no known antigen. The method was immunoSEQ multiplex PCR; TCRdb's version includes in-frame clones alone and lacks a portion of them. Of about 93,000 clones listed, 90% to 95% are singletons. Sequences were derived from unstimulated CD8+ T cells sorted from spleen or lymph node cells, sampled before intestinal transplant. The receptors were gathered from a human donor who received an intestinal transplant.

The gene calls are TRBV4-1 and TRBJ2-1, with 10 bases matching TRBD2. V lost 3 bases and J lost 7; bases outside the gene matches: 6. CDR1 is MGHRA, CDR2 YSYEKL, per germline. The CDR3 consists of 15 residues. The CDR3 reads CASSQPGLAENEQFF. In nucleotides, the CDR3 is TGCGCCAGCAGCCAGCCAGGACTAGCGGAAAATGAGCAGTTCTTC.

This chain links TRBV5-1 with TRBJ2-7; 7 positions agree with TRBD1. This CDR3 comprises 15 residues. Trimming took 4 bases from V and 3 from J; bases not matched to a gene: 10. The germline CDR1 and CDR2 sequences are SGHRS and YFSETQ. The CDR3, as DNA: TGCGCCAGCAGCGGAAGGGACAGCCCCTACTACGAGCAGTACTTC. This sequence encodes CASSGRDSPYYEQYF.

The chain employs TRBV19 and TRBJ1-5; 9 bases fit TRBD1. Germline-derived CDR1 and CDR2 are LNHDA and SQIVND (reference sequence). V dropped 0 bases and J dropped 2; count of bases not matched to a gene: 2. The CDR3 has 16 residues. The CDR3 reads CASSIERDRGNQPQHF. CDR3 bases: TGTGCCAGTAGTATAGAGAGGGACAGGGGCAATCAGCCCCAGCATTTT. The full variable domain, in which reference TRBV19 and TRBJ1-5 provide the parts outside the CDR3, is DGGITQSPKYLFRKEGQNVTLSCEQNLNHDAMYWYRQDPGQGLRLIYYSQIVNDFQKGDIAEGYSVSREKKESFPLTVTSAQKNPTAFYLCASSIERDRGNQPQHFGDGTRLSIL.

The V gene is TRBV28, the J gene TRBJ2-7; D possibly corresponds to TRBD1 (5 bases). This CDR3 is 14 amino acids long. Germline-derived CDR1 and CDR2 are MDHEN and SYDVKM. Deletions cut 2 bases from V and 2 bases from J, with 10 bases between. This CDR3 reads CASSLLGATYEQYF. The CDR3 DNA sequence: TGTGCCAGCAGTTTACTTGGGGCAACCTACGAGCAGTACTTC.

The sample holds one count of this clone. The rearrangement joins TRBV28 to TRBJ1-1, with 10 positions matching TRBD1. In germline, CDR1 is MDHEN, CDR2 SYDVKM. J was trimmed by 1 base and V by 7 bases; bases with no gene match: 9. The CDR3 loop spans 16 amino acids. CDR3 protein: CASKETGGGTNTEAFF. The CDR3 DNA reads TGTGCCAGCAAAGAGACAGGGGGCGGTACGAACACTGAAGCTTTCTTT.

The genes are TRBV19 and TRBJ2-1, with 7 bases lining up with TRBD2. Germline CDR1 is LNHDA and CDR2 is SQIVND (reference sequence). The CDR3 extends over 14 amino acids. J gave up 2 bases and V 3 bases, and 1 base lay outside the gene matches. CDR3 region: CASSMGGAYNEQFF. The CDR3 DNA is TGTGCCAGTAGTATGGGAGGGGCCTACAATGAGCAGTTCTTC.

V and J are TRBV19 and TRBJ2-3, with D perhaps matching TRBD1 (5 bases). The CDR3 covers 16 residues. In germline, CDR1 is LNHDA, CDR2 SQIVND (reference sequence). With 9 bases removed from V and 1 base from J, the gap between germline ends came to 20 bases. The CDR3 sequence: CASQWGGWGRTDTQYF. DNA for the CDR3: TGTGCCAGCCAATGGGGCGGTTGGGGTCGCACAGATACGCAGTATTTT.

The J gene is TRBJ2-2, the V gene TRBV9; 9 positions agree with TRBD2. Germline-derived CDR1 and CDR2 are SGDLS and YYNGEE. With 6 bases clipped from V and 2 bases from J, the junction kept 5 bases outside the gene matches. The CDR3 sequence is 15 residues long. The CDR3 region is CASTRAGGNTGELFF. The CDR3 bases are TGTGCCAGCACCCGAGCGGGAGGTAACACCGGGGAGCTGTTTTTT.

J is TRBJ2-2 and V is TRBV7-2, with 7 bases lining up with TRBD2. The CDR3 contains 16 residues. From germline, CDR1 is SGHTA and CDR2 FQGNSA. V lost 3 bases, J lost 2 bases, and 6 bases stayed unmatched. The CDR3 bases are TGTGCCAGCAGCTTCCCGGGACTAAGTAACACCGGGGAGCTGTTTTTT. Translating it yields CASSFPGLSNTGELFF.

The chain carries TRBV11-2 and TRBJ2-1; 7 positions match TRBD1. V lost 1 base and J lost 1; bases outside the gene matches: 7. This CDR3 region has 17 residues. CDR1 is SGHAT and CDR2 is FQNNGV in the germline V gene. CDR3: CASSLVFTGESYNEQFF. The CDR3 coding sequence is TGTGCCAGCAGCTTAGTGTTTACAGGGGAATCCTACAATGAGCAGTTCTTC. The whole variable domain, remainder taken from reference TRBV11-2 and TRBJ2-1, is EAGVAQSPRYKIIEKRQSVAFWCNPISGHATLYWYQQILGQGPKLLIQFQNNGVVDDSQLPKDRFSAERLKGVDSTLKIQPAKLEDSAVYLCASSLVFTGESYNEQFFGPGTRLTVL.